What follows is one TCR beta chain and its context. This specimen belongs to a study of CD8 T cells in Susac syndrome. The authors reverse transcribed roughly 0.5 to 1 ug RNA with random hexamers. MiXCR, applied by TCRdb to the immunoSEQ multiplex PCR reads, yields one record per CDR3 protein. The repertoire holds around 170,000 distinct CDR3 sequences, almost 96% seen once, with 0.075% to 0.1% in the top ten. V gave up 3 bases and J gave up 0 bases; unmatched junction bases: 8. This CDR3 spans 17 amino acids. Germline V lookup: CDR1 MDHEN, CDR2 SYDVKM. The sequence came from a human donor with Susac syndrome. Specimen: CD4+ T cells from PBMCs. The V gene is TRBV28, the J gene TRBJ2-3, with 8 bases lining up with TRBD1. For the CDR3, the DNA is TGTGCCAGCAGTTTCTCGCGACAGGGGTCAAGCACAGATACGCAGTATTTT. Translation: CASSFSRQGSSTDTQYF.